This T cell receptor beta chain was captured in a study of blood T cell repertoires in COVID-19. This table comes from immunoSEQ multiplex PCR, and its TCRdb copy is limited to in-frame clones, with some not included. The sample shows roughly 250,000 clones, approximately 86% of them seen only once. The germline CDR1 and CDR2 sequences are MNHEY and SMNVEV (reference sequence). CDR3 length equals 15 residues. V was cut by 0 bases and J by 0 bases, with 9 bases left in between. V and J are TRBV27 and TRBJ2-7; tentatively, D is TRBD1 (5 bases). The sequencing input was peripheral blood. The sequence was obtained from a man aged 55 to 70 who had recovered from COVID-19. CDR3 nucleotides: TGTGCCAGCAGTTTATCGGCAGGGAACTCCTACGAGCAGTACTTC. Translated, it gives CASSLSAGNSYEQYF.